These T cell receptor beta chains were read from a single sample in a study of blood T cell repertoires in COVID-19. Profiling relied on immunoSEQ multiplex PCR, and the TCRdb table lists in-frame clones only, not all of them. The sample has roughly 390,000 clones; about 87% are singletons. Specimen: peripheral blood. Every receptor here comes from a woman in her twenties or thirties with COVID-19, enrolled during active disease. CDR3s include the opening cysteine and the closing phenylalanine or tryptophan. The order of the fields is V gene, J gene, D gene, clone size, CDR3 length, CDR3 DNA, CDR3 protein. A D gene is named only where the DNA matches it firmly. Not every row has a clone size; where given, it reads once, few, many or a size class.

>TRBV13|TRBJ2-6|.|.|17
TGTGCCAGCAGCTTAGGACAGGCCCTATACGGGGCCAACGTCCTGACTTTC
CASSLGQALYGANVLTF
>TRBV5-4|TRBJ2-7|.|.|16
TGTGCCAGCAGCCCCTGGAGTCTAGCGCGGACCTACGAGCAGTACTTC
CASSPWSLARTYEQYF
>TRBV2|TRBJ2-1|TRBD1|.|17
TGTGCCAGCAGTGAAGCCTTTACAGGGGCCCCAGGGAATGAGCAGTTCTTC
CASSEAFTGAPGNEQFF
>TRBV29-1|TRBJ2-7|TRBD1|.|12
TGCAGCGTTAACAGGGGTCCCTACGAGCAGTACTTC
CSVNRGPYEQYF
>TRBV4-2|TRBJ1-5|TRBD1|.|16
TGTGCCAGCAGCGACGCCGGGACAGCATCCAATCAGCCCCAGCATTTT
CASSDAGTASNQPQHF
>TRBV15|TRBJ2-3|.|.|14
TGTGCCACCAGCAGAGCAATAGTCACAGATACGCAGTATTTT
CATSRAIVTDTQYF
>TRBV28|TRBJ2-5|TRBD2|once|14
TGTGCCAGCAGTTTACGGGGGGGACAAGAGACCCAGTACTTC
CASSLRGGQETQYF
>TRBV5-1|TRBJ2-7|TRBD1|.|16
TGCGCCAGCAGCTTACCTCCAGGACAGGGTATCTACGAGCAGTACTTC
CASSLPPGQGIYEQYF
>TRBV12-3/TRBV12-4|TRBJ1-1|.|.|13
TGTGCCAGCAGCCTGAATATGTTACTATGGGCTTTCTTT
CASSLNMLLWAFF
>TRBV30|TRBJ1-5|.|.|17
TGTGCCTGGAGTTTCCCCGGCCGGACTTCTTACACCCAGCCCCAGCATTTT
CAWSFPGRTSYTQPQHF
>TRBV29-1|TRBJ1-1|.|.|12
TGCACCGGTGGGCAGGTGAACACTGAAGCTTTCTTT
CTGGQVNTEAFF
>TRBV19|TRBJ1-1|.|.|13
TGTGCCAGTAGGAAGTCCGGGAGTACTGAAGCTTTCTTT
CASRKSGSTEAFF
>TRBV15|TRBJ2-2|TRBD2|.|19
TGTGCCACCAGCAGAGACAGCCAGACTAGCGGGAGAGATGACGGGGAGCTGTTTTTT
CATSRDSQTSGRDDGELFF
>TRBV7-8|TRBJ1-6|.|.|15
TGTGCCAGCAGCTTCCAGGGCAGCTATAATTCACCCCTCCACTTT
CASSFQGSYNSPLHF
>TRBV27|TRBJ2-7|TRBD2|.|15
TGTGCCAGCAGCTGGACTAGCGGGAGATATTACGAGCAGTACTTC
CASSWTSGRYYEQYF
>TRBV11-2|TRBJ2-1|TRBD2|.|15
TGTGCCAGCAGCATCCTAGCGGGAGTTAAAAATGAGCAGTTCTTC
CASSILAGVKNEQFF
>TRBV13|TRBJ2-1|TRBD1|once|17
TGTGCCAGCAGCCCCTACGGACAGGAAAGCTCCTACAATGAGCAGTTCTTC
CASSPYGQESSYNEQFF
>TRBV7-8|TRBJ2-2|.|.|13
TGTGCCAGCAGCCTCAGGGTGTCCGGGGAGCTGTTTTTT
CASSLRVSGELFF
>TRBV19|TRBJ1-5|TRBD1|.|15
TGTGCCAGTACCCGGGACAGGACGCAAAATCAGCCCCAGCATTTT
CASTRDRTQNQPQHF
>TRBV5-6|TRBJ2-7|TRBD1|.|14
TGTGCCAGCAGCCCGGCAGGGACAGCTTACGAGCAGTACTTC
CASSPAGTAYEQYF
>TRBV19|TRBJ2-1|.|.|15
TGTGCCAGTAGGGAGCGGGCGAGCTCCTACAATGAGCAGTTCTTC
CASRERASSYNEQFF
>TRBV7-9|TRBJ1-1|.|.|15
TGTGCCAGCAACCCGGCGGGCGGAAGAAACACTGAAGCTTTCTTT
CASNPAGGRNTEAFF
>TRBV19|TRBJ2-7|TRBD2|once|17
TGTGCCAGTAGTATGGAGGGTTGGACTAGCGGACACTACGAGCAGTACTTC
CASSMEGWTSGHYEQYF
>TRBV14|TRBJ1-1|TRBD1|.|13
TGTGCCAGCAGCAAAGGACAGGGGGCTGAAGCTTTCTTT
CASSKGQGAEAFF
>TRBV27|TRBJ2-4|.|.|13
TGTGCCAGCAGTTGGACCCGGGGAAACATTCAGTACTTC
CASSWTRGNIQYF
>TRBV7-2|TRBJ1-4|TRBD1|.|14
TGTGCCAGCAGCTTACAGGGGGCGGGTGAAAAACTGTTTTTT
CASSLQGAGEKLFF
>TRBV3-1/TRBV3-2|TRBJ2-1|TRBD2|.|16
TGTGCCAGCAGCCAAGTATCGGGACTAGCGAACAATGAGCAGTTCTTC
CASSQVSGLANNEQFF
>TRBV4-1|TRBJ2-1|.|.|16
TGCGCCAGCAGCCACGGGGGACAGTACTCCTACAATGAGCAGTTCTTC
CASSHGGQYSYNEQFF
>TRBV11-2|TRBJ2-1|TRBD1|.|15
TGTGCCAGCAGCCTAACAGGGGGGTTTTACAATGAGCAGTTCTTC
CASSLTGGFYNEQFF
>TRBV5-8|TRBJ2-7|TRBD1|.|15
TGTGCCAGCAGCCCGGTTGTGGACAGGGGTTACGAGCAGTACTTC
CASSPVVDRGYEQYF
>TRBV18|TRBJ2-3|TRBD2|once|16
TGTGCCAGCTCACCACAGGCGGGAGCGGGCACAGATACGCAGTATTTT
CASSPQAGAGTDTQYF
>TRBV9|TRBJ2-7|TRBD2|.|15
TGTGCCAGCAGCGTAGGACTAGCGGATCCCTACGAGCAGTACTTC
CASSVGLADPYEQYF
>TRBV3-1/TRBV3-2|TRBJ1-2|TRBD1|.|14
TGTGCCAGCAGCCAGACAGGGGGCGACTATGGCTACACCTTC
CASSQTGGDYGYTF
>TRBV29-1|TRBJ1-5|.|.|13
TGCAGCGTTGCTCTACAGCTCAATCAGCCCCAGCATTTT
CSVALQLNQPQHF
>TRBV10-3|TRBJ1-5|.|.|14
TGTGCCATCAATCCCGTAGCGAGCAATCAGCCCCAGCATTTT
CAINPVASNQPQHF
>TRBV2|TRBJ2-7|TRBD1|.|14
TGTGCCAGCAGTGAAAGGGACAGGGGGTACGAGCAGTACTTC
CASSERDRGYEQYF
>TRBV27|TRBJ2-3|.|.|14
TGTGCCAGCACCTTTGGGGGCGCAACAGATACGCAGTATTTT
CASTFGGATDTQYF
>TRBV28|TRBJ2-7|.|.|12
TGTGCCAGCACGGGGTCCCCCTACGAGCAGTACTTC
CASTGSPYEQYF
>TRBV28|TRBJ1-4|TRBD1|.|14
TGTGCCAGCAGTCAACAGGGGTACAACGAAAAACTGTTTTTT
CASSQQGYNEKLFF
>TRBV11-2|TRBJ1-1|.|.|13
TGTGCCAGCAGCTTAGGGGCGAACACTGAAGCTTTCTTT
CASSLGANTEAFF
>TRBV7-2|TRBJ1-2|.|.|13
TGTGCCAGCAGCTTAGAAGGCTCGGGTGGCTACACCTTC
CASSLEGSGGYTF
>TRBV19|TRBJ2-7|TRBD1|few|15
TGTGCCAGTAGTGCCGGGACAGGAAGCTCCTACGAGCAGTACTTC
CASSAGTGSSYEQYF
>TRBV30|TRBJ2-3|.|.|11
TGTGCCTGGAGTGGCGGGGATACGCAGTATTTT
CAWSGGDTQYF
>TRBV5-6|TRBJ2-5|TRBD2|.|13
TGTGCCAGCAGCCGACTAGCGGAAGAGACCCAGTACTTC
CASSRLAEETQYF
>TRBV24-1|TRBJ2-5|.|.|15
TGTGCCACCAGTGATTTGCGGAGCGGCCAAGAGACCCAGTACTTC
CATSDLRSGQETQYF
>TRBV30|TRBJ2-7|.|.|14
TGTGCCTGGAGTGGGATGGGGCGACTAGGCGAGCAGTACTTC
CAWSGMGRLGEQYF
>TRBV6-2/TRBV6-3|TRBJ2-5|TRBD2|once|15
TGTGCCAGCAGTTACCGGCGGGAGGGCCCCGAGACCCAGTACTTC
CASSYRREGPETQYF